This TCR beta chain was profiled in a study of post-analysis software for immune sequencing data. Study-wide results and limits: TRBV5-6, TRBV5-1 and TRBV20-1 belonged to a set of about five TRBV segments that were more frequent in patients than controls.

CDR3 length: 15 residues. Trimming pared 2 bases from V and 2 bases from J, leaving 9 bases between. Germline V lookup: CDR1 MNHEY, CDR2 SVGAGI. TCR beta cDNA libraries included unique molecular identifiers. TCRdb itself ran the PCR reads through MiXCR, one entry per CDR3 protein. This table has hundreds of thousands of distinct CDR3 sequences, 40% to 50% appearing once. For this clonotype: Its specificity is not known.

The V call is TRBV6-5, the J call TRBJ2-2, with D possibly being TRBD1 or TRBD2 (5 bases each). Sequencing was carried out using blood. This clonotype was sampled from a girl aged 5-17 years with multiple sclerosis. The CDR3 DNA sequence: TGTGCCAGCAGTTACGCCGGGGCCAACACCGGGGAGCTGTTTTTT. Residues: CASSYAGANTGELFF.